This passage covers 12 T cell receptor beta chains from one sample sequenced in a study of persistence of HIV-infected CD4 T cells (dated by TCRdb to the early 2020s). TCRbeta repertoires were sequenced from genomic DNA with the immunoSEQ hsTCRB assay version 4 in survey mode. TCRdb's version of the immuneACCESS table is confined to in-frame rearrangements and falls short of the full clone set. An unresolved V gene accounts for under half of the shortfall where checked; the remainder is of unknown origin. The sample table contains fewer than 40,000 clones; only one count was recorded for 82% of them. Of the sample, under 7.5% falls within the top ten clones. Their target antigens are unknown. The treatment or condition label on this specimen signifies: suppressive antiretroviral therapy. Lysates of CMV-infected fibroblasts were used at 9 to 10 ug/mL for cell stimulation. Memory CD4+ T cells that did not respond, being CD40L-negative, CD69-negative and CD45RO-high, were sorted as memory populations depleted of antigen-responding cells.

The input for sequencing was CD4+ T cells sorted from PBMCs after approximately 18-hour stimulation, taken from a patient who received antiretroviral therapy. The cell subset or site label, as the study defines it: CD40L-CD69- CD45RO-high memory CD4 T cells not responding to CMV lysate. The receptors shown here come from an adult woman with HIV who was CMV-seropositive.

The rearrangement joins TRBV9 to TRBJ2-2; D not certain. The CDR3 extends over 13 amino acids. V shed 4 bases and J shed 1 base, with 5 bases lying between them. Germline V gene lookup returns CDR1 SGDLS and CDR2 YYNGEE. CDR3 in amino acids: CASSPRNTGELFF. The DNA of the CDR3 is TGTGCCAGCAGCCCCCGGAACACCGGGGAGCTGTTTTTT.

The chain recombines TRBV6-5 with TRBJ2-5, with 7 positions matching TRBD1. The CDR3 runs 15 residues. Germline loops: CDR1 MNHEY, CDR2 SVGAGI. The junction had 10 bases not matched to a gene; V was cut back by 5 bases and J by 4 bases. Here the CDR3 DNA reads TGTGCCAGCAGTCTAGGGGGCATCGGGTCAGAGACCCAGTACTTC. Translating it yields CASSLGGIGSETQYF.

The chain links TRBV5-4 to TRBJ1-1; D perhaps matches TRBD1 (5 bases). CDR1 is SGHNT and CDR2 is YYREEE in the germline V gene (reference sequence). With 0 bases removed from V and 2 bases from J, the gap between germline ends came to 8 bases. The CDR3 runs 14 residues. The CDR3 sequence is CASSLARANTEAFF. The CDR3 nucleotides are TGTGCCAGCAGCTTGGCCAGGGCCAACACTGAAGCTTTCTTT.

This chain joins TRBV10-3 and TRBJ2-1, with D possibly matching TRBD1 (5 bases). Germline V gene lookup returns CDR1 ENHRY and CDR2 SYGVKD. This CDR3 comprises 13 residues. V dropped 10 bases and J dropped 5 bases, with 15 bases sitting between them. CDR3 residues: CASKTDLNNEQFF. CDR3 in DNA: TGTGCCAGTAAGACAGATTTAAACAATGAGCAGTTCTTC.

This sequence joins TRBV27 and TRBJ2-3; 7 bases map to TRBD2. This CDR3 contains 15 residues. Germline lookup yields CDR1 MNHEY and CDR2 SMNVEV (reference sequence). With 2 bases clipped from V and 3 bases from J, the junction kept 5 bases outside the gene matches. The chain's CDR3 is CASSLRVGGTDTQYF. As DNA, the CDR3 is TGTGCCAGCAGTTTACGAGTGGGAGGGACAGATACGCAGTATTTT.

The V call is TRBV10-3, the J call TRBJ1-1; weak D call: TRBD1 (6 bases). The CDR3 runs to 16 residues. CDR1 and CDR2 (germline): ENHRY, SYGVKD. Trimming pared 6 bases from V and 2 bases from J, leaving 19 bases between. DNA for the CDR3: TGTGCCATCAGGGGGGGACAACAGGGACATAACACTGAAGCTTTCTTT. The encoded protein is CAIRGGQQGHNTEAFF.

CDR3 in amino acids: CASSMIGGAKGTF. In DNA, the CDR3 is TGTGCCAGCAGTATGATAGGGGGGGCCAAGGGCACCTTC. The chain joins TRBV3-1 (or the pseudogene TRBV3-2) to TRBJ1-2; D possibly corresponds to TRBD1 (6 bases). Germline V gives CDR1 LGHDT, CDR2 YNNKEL (reference sequence). Trimming cost V 6 bases and J 13 bases, with 21 bases left between them. CDR3 length: 13 residues.

This clone was seen a handful of times. V and J are TRBV29-1 and TRBJ2-1, with 8 bases fitting TRBD1. Germline trimming cut 5 bases from V and 8 bases from J; bases unmatched to any gene: 5. Germline V gene sequence: CDR1 SQVTM, CDR2 ANQGSEA. This CDR3 has 12 residues. In nucleotides, the CDR3 is TGCAGCGTTAGGGGACAGGTCGATGAGCAGTTCTTC. As protein: CSVRGQVDEQFF.

This clone was recorded only once. This chain connects TRBV2 to TRBJ1-2, with 10 bases matching TRBD1. Germline CDR1 SNHLY, CDR2 FYNNEI. The V gene end was trimmed by 5 bases and the J gene end by 2 bases; junction bases not matched to a gene: 2. The CDR3 extends over 14 amino acids. The CDR3 DNA reads TGTGCCAGCAGTTCGGGACAGGGGAACTATGGCTACACCTTC. Amino acids: CASSSGQGNYGYTF.

CDR3 coding DNA: TGCAGCTGTACTAGCGGGATTTCCTACGAGCAGTACTTC. It encodes CSCTSGISYEQYF. The chain combines TRBV29-1 with TRBJ2-7; TRBD2 aligns across 10 bases. J lost 1 base, V lost 8 bases, and 5 bases had no gene match. This CDR3 is 13 amino acids long. Germline V gives CDR1 SQVTM, CDR2 ANQGSEA.

The CDR3 bases are TGTGCCAGCAGTAAAACCACCGGGGAGCTGTTTTTT. It is translated as CASSKTTGELFF. The chain couples TRBV12-3 or TRBV12-4 to TRBJ2-2, with D unresolved. Trimming cost V 5 bases and J 4 bases, with 5 bases left between them. The CDR3 loop spans 12 amino acids.

The sample holds a few counts of this clone. This rearrangement joins TRBV20-1 to TRBJ2-5; D remains unclear. V was pared by 3 bases and J by 3 bases, with 5 bases between. Looked up from germline, CDR1 is DFQATT and CDR2 is SNEGSKA (reference sequence). The length of the CDR3 is 11 residues. The CDR3 region has the DNA TGCAGTGCTAGGTCAGAAGAGACCCAGTACTTC. Translated, it gives CSARSEETQYF.